Below are 10 T cell receptor beta chains sequenced from a single sample in a study of T cell clonotyping in hematopoietic cell transplantation. Sequencing was performed with immunoSEQ multiplex PCR; in TCRdb, only in-frame clones are kept and a portion is missing. The repertoire holds roughly 48,000 clones, about four fifths seen once, with 5.3% in the top ten. Time point denoted: recipient sample about 28 days before transplant, after cytoreduction. The starting material was peripheral blood mononuclear cells, obtained before stem cell transplant. Source of these receptors: a man between 60 and 75 years old with myelodysplastic syndrome. Some clones in this sample may be carry-over from other donors' samples.

This chain connects TRBV4-3 to TRBJ2-2; D not resolved. CDR1 is LGHNA and CDR2 is YSLEER in the germline V gene. Trimming removed 0 bases at V and 4 bases at J, with 12 bases between. The CDR3 has 16 residues. CDR3 sequence: CASSQDQHRLTGELFF. The CDR3 nucleotides read TGCGCCAGCAGCCAAGATCAACACAGACTCACCGGGGAGCTGTTTTTT.

This chain links TRBV7-2 with TRBJ2-1; 8 positions match TRBD2. The CDR3 totals 15 residues. J was trimmed by 1 base and V by 5 bases; bases with no gene match: 4. Germline V gene sequence: CDR1 SGHTA, CDR2 FQGNSA. The CDR3 spells CASSVSGTSYNEQFF. The CDR3 DNA reads TGTGCCAGCAGCGTTAGCGGGACTTCCTACAATGAGCAGTTCTTC.

V usage is TRBV11-2 and J usage is TRBJ2-5; a weak D match, TRBD2 (5 bases). V was clipped by 5 bases and J by 5 bases, with 15 bases between them. This CDR3 is built from 14 residues. Germline V gene data show CDR1 as SGHAT and CDR2 as FQNNGV. The chain's CDR3 is CASSRRTSTETQYF. The CDR3, as DNA: TGTGCCAGCAGCAGAAGGACTTCTACGGAGACCCAGTACTTC. Combining the CDR3 with reference TRBV11-2 and TRBJ2-5 gives the whole variable domain EAGVAQSPRYKIIEKRQSVAFWCNPISGHATLYWYQQILGQGPKLLIQFQNNGVVDDSQLPKDRFSAERLKGVDSTLKIQPAKLEDSAVYLCASSRRTSTETQYFGPGTRLLVL.

This clone was counted a few times. The chain has TRBV4-2 and TRBJ1-6; perhaps TRBD1 as D (5 bases). The CDR3 runs 16 residues. Trimming removed 0 bases from V and 10 bases from J, with 16 bases in between. CDR1 and CDR2 (germline): LGHNA, YNFKEQ. Written as DNA, the CDR3 is TGTGCCAGCAGCCAAGATTTGGGACTGACGCGATCACCCCTCCACTTT. It specifies CASSQDLGLTRSPLHF.

This chain uses TRBV27 with TRBJ2-2; unclear D gene. The germline gives CDR1 MNHEY, CDR2 SMNVEV (reference sequence). V dropped 3 bases and J dropped 5 bases, with 10 bases sitting between them. The CDR3 totals 14 residues. The CDR3 sequence is CASSFYIGTGELFF. CDR3 sequence (DNA): TGTGCCAGCAGTTTCTACATTGGGACCGGGGAGCTGTTTTTT.

V usage is TRBV15 and J usage is TRBJ2-2, with D tentatively TRBD1 or TRBD2 (5 bases each). Deletions cut 3 bases from V and 5 bases from J, with 10 bases between. Per germline, CDR1 LNHNV and CDR2 YYDKDF (reference sequence). The CDR3 has 14 residues. CDR3 coding DNA: TGTGCCACCAGCAGGGACTGGGGGACCGGGGAGCTGTTTTTT. It encodes CATSRDWGTGELFF.

CDR3 amino acids: CASSERTGRSYEQYF. In DNA form, the CDR3 reads TGTGCCAGTAGTGAACGGACAGGGAGATCCTACGAGCAGTACTTC. The rearrangement joins TRBV19 to TRBJ2-7; 8 bases are a match to TRBD1. The junction had 7 bases not matched to a gene; V was cut back by 5 bases and J by 1 base. CDR1 is LNHDA and CDR2 is SQIVND in the germline V gene (reference sequence). This CDR3 contains 15 residues.

The chain is built from TRBV9 and TRBJ1-1; a weak D match, TRBD1 (5 bases). V lost 0 bases and J 5 bases, leaving 17 bases between the germline ends. In germline, CDR1 is SGDLS, CDR2 YYNGEE. The CDR3 has 16 amino acids. The CDR3 DNA reads TGTGCCAGCAGCGTAGTCCCGGGGTGGGGGAGGACTGAAGCTTTCTTT. Translating it yields CASSVVPGWGRTEAFF.

V and J are TRBV11-2 and TRBJ2-2; 11 bases map to TRBD2. Germline CDR1 SGHAT, CDR2 FQNNGV. The CDR3 has 17 amino acids. The trim removed 4 bases at V and 1 base at J, leaving 5 bases unmatched. CDR3 protein: CASSSPSGGMNTGELFF. DNA for the CDR3: TGTGCCAGCAGCTCTCCTAGCGGGGGGATGAACACCGGGGAGCTGTTTTTT. Complete variable domain (other parts from reference TRBV11-2 and TRBJ2-2): EAGVAQSPRYKIIEKRQSVAFWCNPISGHATLYWYQQILGQGPKLLIQFQNNGVVDDSQLPKDRFSAERLKGVDSTLKIQPAKLEDSAVYLCASSSPSGGMNTGELFFGEGSRLTVL.

This clone was found a few times. The chain joins TRBV25-1 to TRBJ1-5, with a possible D match to TRBD1 (6 bases). Germline values: CDR1 MGHDK, CDR2 SYGVNS. The length of the CDR3 is 14 residues. V was trimmed by 5 bases and J by 3 bases, leaving 11 bases between them. The CDR3 DNA sequence: TGTGCCAGCAGTAGGACAGACTACAATCAGCCCCAGCATTTT. This encodes CASSRTDYNQPQHF.